This entry features one T cell receptor beta chain sequence. The target antigen is unknown. This sample is part of a study of T cells expressing NK-cell markers. Study information: Serological testing identified seven of the eight sequenced donors as HCMV-seropositive and one as seronegative.

Notes on the study in general: Roughly 1.0-7.0% of CD8+ T cells in more than 5 donors belonged to dominant NKG2C+ clonotypes.

Germline CDR1 reads MGHDK; CDR2 reads SYGVNS. The CDR3 spans 15 residues. TCR beta cDNA was generated via 5'RACE template switching incorporating UMIs. Each CDR3 protein gets one entry in TCRdb, which reprocessed the 5' RACE reads and gives no DNA. This sample's clone table lists 500,000 to 700,000 distinct CDR3 sequences. This sequence was found in a man between 18 and 29 years old in good health. Specimen: blood T cells: a sorted CD56 or NKG2C T cell subset, CD4+ or CD8+ T cells, or bulk PBMC T cells (not recorded which). The chain has TRBV25-1 and TRBJ2-1; with no DNA, the TCRdb D assignment of TRBD1 cannot be verified. This CDR3 is CASRLGTGVGNEQFF.